A selection of T cell receptor beta chains follows, all from one sample in a study of memory CD8 T cells in hepatitis C reinfection. TCRdb's copy holds only in-frame clones and misses some; the assay was immunoSEQ multiplex PCR. The table has about 45,000 clones, 70% to 90% seen once. The material sequenced was naive CD8+ T cells sorted from blood. The receptors here all came from a man aged 18 to 30 with hepatitis C virus infection. Both conserved end residues are part of each CDR3. A D gene is named only where the DNA matches it firmly. The size of a clone is reported for some rows only, either as once, few or many, or as a class for expanded clones.

v_gene	j_gene	abundance	d_gene	CDR3nt	CDR3aa
TRBV4-3	TRBJ2-1	.	TRBD2	TGCGCCAGCAGCCAAGACCGCGGGAGCTCCTACAATGAGCAGTTCTTC	CASSQDRGSSYNEQFF
TRBV28	TRBJ1-1	.	.	TGTGCCAGCAGTTCCAATACGGGCACTGAAGCTTTCTTT	CASSSNTGTEAFF
TRBV29-1	TRBJ2-1	.	.	TGCAGCGGAAGCGGCCCCAACGAGCAGTTCTTC	CSGSGPNEQFF
TRBV4-1	TRBJ1-4	.	.	TGCGCCAGCAGCCAAGACGGCAGGTCCGAGGGTGAAAAACTGTTTTTT	CASSQDGRSEGEKLFF
TRBV7-7	TRBJ2-1	.	TRBD2	TGTGCCAGCAGCTCCGGGACTAGCGGGGGAAATGAGCAGTTCTTC	CASSSGTSGGNEQFF
TRBV7-9	TRBJ2-1	.	.	TGTGCCAGCAGCTTAGGAGCGGACAATGAGCAGTTCTTC	CASSLGADNEQFF
TRBV11-2	TRBJ2-3	.	TRBD1	TGTGCCAGCAGCCTAAGTGGGGACAGGGGGTGGGATACGCAGTATTTT	CASSLSGDRGWDTQYF
TRBV11-2	TRBJ1-1	.	.	TGTGCCAGCGGGGGGGGCACTGAAGCTTTCTTT	CASGGGTEAFF
TRBV2	TRBJ2-3	.	TRBD2	TGTGCCAGCAGTGATTTGGCTAGCGGGAGCACAGATACGCAGTATTTT	CASSDLASGSTDTQYF
TRBV5-4	TRBJ2-7	.	.	TGTGCCAGCAGCTTGGCGGGAACAGACTTCACCTACGAGCAGTACTTC	CASSLAGTDFTYEQYF
TRBV27	TRBJ2-7	once	TRBD1	TGTGCCAGCAGTTTAACAGGGGCCTACGAGCAGTACTTC	CASSLTGAYEQYF
TRBV6-5	TRBJ2-2	.	TRBD2	TGTGCCAGCAGTTACTCGACTAGCGGGAGCACCGGGGAGCTGTTTTTT	CASSYSTSGSTGELFF
TRBV5-1	TRBJ2-7	.	TRBD2	TGCGCCAGCAGCTTGACGAGCGGGGACCTCTTCGAGCAGTACTTC	CASSLTSGDLFEQYF
TRBV6-5	TRBJ1-2	.	TRBD1	TGTGCCAGCAGCTATACAGACAGGGGTTTATGGGGCTACACCTTC	CASSYTDRGLWGYTF
TRBV14	TRBJ1-1	.	.	TGTGCCAGCAGCCAAGATCACAGTACGAACACTGAAGCTTTCTTT	CASSQDHSTNTEAFF
TRBV2	TRBJ1-3	once	.	TGTGCCAGCAGCGGGCGACAGGTGGGCTCTGGAAACACCATATATTTT	CASSGRQVGSGNTIYF
TRBV6-5	TRBJ2-1	.	.	TGTGCCAGCAGTTACCGGGACATCACCTACAATGAGCAGTTCTTC	CASSYRDITYNEQFF
TRBV2	TRBJ2-3	once	TRBD2	TGTGCCAGCAGTGCCGGACTAGCGGATACACAGGATACGCAGTATTTT	CASSAGLADTQDTQYF
TRBV9	TRBJ1-4	once	.	TGTGCCAGCAGCTCAGGGTTAGGTGAAAAACTGTTTTTT	CASSSGLGEKLFF
TRBV5-1	TRBJ1-1	.	.	TGCGCCAGCAGCTTGGTTCCGGAGAGCACTGAAGCTTTCTTT	CASSLVPESTEAFF
TRBV5-1	TRBJ2-3	.	TRBD2	TGCGCCAGCAGCCTGAGACTAGCGGGAGTCGCAGATACGCAGTATTTT	CASSLRLAGVADTQYF
TRBV13	TRBJ1-1	.	.	TGTGCCAGCAGCTTTAGGCCAGGGAGGTGGAACACTGAAGCTTTCTTT	CASSFRPGRWNTEAFF
TRBV28	TRBJ2-5	.	TRBD2	TGTGCCAGCAGTCCTGGGACTAGCGGTCTCCAAGAGACCCAGTACTTC	CASSPGTSGLQETQYF
TRBV5-6	TRBJ1-6	.	.	TGTGCCAGCAGCTTGGTCAGGGATCCGGACTCACCCCTCCACTTT	CASSLVRDPDSPLHF
TRBV7-3	TRBJ2-2	.	.	TGTGCCAGCAGCCCATCCGGCGGTCCCGGGGAGCTGTTTTTT	CASSPSGGPGELFF
TRBV30	TRBJ2-5	.	.	TGTGCCTGGAGTGTAGAACGACTAGATTCGGGGACCCAGTACTTC	CAWSVERLDSGTQYF
TRBV4-3	TRBJ2-2	.	TRBD1	TGCGCCAGCAGCCGGCAGGGGGCAGGTGGCACCGGGGAGCTGTTTTTT	CASSRQGAGGTGELFF
TRBV5-1	TRBJ1-4	.	TRBD1	TGCGCCAGCAGGTACAGGGGCGGTAATGAAAAACTGTTTTTT	CASRYRGGNEKLFF
TRBV11-2	TRBJ2-6	.	.	TGTGCCAGCAGCTTAGATTCGGACAGTCCGAGCTCTGGGGCCAACGTCCTGACTTTC	CASSLDSDSPSSGANVLTF
TRBV27	TRBJ1-5	few	.	TGTGCCAGCAGTTTATCAGGGGTGGGGCAGCCCCAGCATTTT	CASSLSGVGQPQHF
TRBV29-1	TRBJ2-1	.	TRBD2	TGCAGCGTTGAATTGCCTAGCGGGGCCAATGAGCAGTTCTTC	CSVELPSGANEQFF
TRBV7-9	TRBJ2-3	.	.	TGTGCCAGCAGCGCCCCCGGGGGATATAGCACAGATACGCAGTATTTT	CASSAPGGYSTDTQYF
TRBV29-1	TRBJ1-1	.	.	TGCAGCGTTGAAGGCTGGGAGGAGGCTTTCTTT	CSVEGWEEAFF
TRBV30	TRBJ1-4	.	.	TGTGCCTGGAGTAACTCCCCGCCCGGCGGACTCTCAACTAATGAAAAACTGTTTTTT	CAWSNSPPGGLSTNEKLFF
TRBV27	TRBJ1-5	.	.	TGTGCCAGCAGTACTTCAGGGGCCAATCAGCCCCAGCATTTT	CASSTSGANQPQHF
TRBV19	TRBJ1-1	.	.	TGTGCCAGTAGTCCCCACATGAACACTGAAGCTTTCTTT	CASSPHMNTEAFF
TRBV5-4	TRBJ2-7	once	TRBD1	TGTGCCAGCAGCTTGGGGGACAGTTACTCCTACGAGCAGTACTTC	CASSLGDSYSYEQYF
TRBV5-4	TRBJ1-1	.	.	TGTGCCAGCAGCTTAGGCCGGGGTACTGAAGCTTTCTTT	CASSLGRGTEAFF
TRBV11-2	TRBJ2-7	.	TRBD2	TGTGCCAGCAGCCGGAGTAGCGGGCCGTACGAGCAGTACTTC	CASSRSSGPYEQYF
TRBV6-6	TRBJ1-1	.	TRBD1	TGTGCCAGCGGCTACACAGGGGGCTCTAAAGCTTTCTTT	CASGYTGGSKAFF
TRBV7-9	TRBJ1-1	.	TRBD1	TGTGCCAGCAGCTTTGGACAGGGACTGAACACTGAAGCTTTCTTT	CASSFGQGLNTEAFF
TRBV28	TRBJ2-5	.	.	TGTGCCAGCAGTGGGGTCGAGGGAGGACAAGAGACCCAGTACTTC	CASSGVEGGQETQYF
TRBV9	TRBJ2-1	.	TRBD2	TGTGCCAGCAGCGTCTTCGGGAGGGGTGAGCAGTTCTTC	CASSVFGRGEQFF
TRBV7-9	TRBJ2-5	.	.	TGTGCCAGCAGCCTTTCAGGGGGGCAAGAGACCCAGTACTTC	CASSLSGGQETQYF
TRBV2	TRBJ2-7	.	TRBD2	TGTGCCAGCAGTGGGAGGTTGGGGTTTGGCGGGGACTACTACGAGCAGTACTTC	CASSGRLGFGGDYYEQYF
TRBV27	TRBJ2-1	.	.	TGTGCCAGCAGTTGGAGCAATGAGCAGTTCTTC	CASSWSNEQFF
TRBV5-6	TRBJ1-3	.	TRBD1	TGTGCCAGCAGCTTGGTGCAGGGGGCGAACACCATATATTTT	CASSLVQGANTIYF
TRBV28	TRBJ1-1	.	.	TGTGCCAGCAGTTCACCGGACAGTGAAGCTTTCTTT	CASSSPDSEAFF
TRBV4-3	TRBJ2-1	.	.	TGCGCCAGCAGCCAAGGCAGGGGCGCTTACAATGAGCAGTTCTTC	CASSQGRGAYNEQFF
TRBV5-1	TRBJ1-1	.	.	TGCGCCAGCAGCTTGGGGGCTACTGAAGCTTTCTTT	CASSLGATEAFF
TRBV11-1	TRBJ2-7	.	.	TGTGCCAGCCCCATAAAAGGGGTCGGGGAGCAGTACTTC	CASPIKGVGEQYF
TRBV6-1	TRBJ2-1	.	TRBD1	TGTGCCAGCAGTCCGACAGGGGATAATGAGCAGTTCTTC	CASSPTGDNEQFF
TRBV13	TRBJ2-3	once	.	TGTGCCAGCAGCTCAGGGGGGACTACCCGCACAGATACGCAGTATTTT	CASSSGGTTRTDTQYF
TRBV5-4	TRBJ2-5	.	TRBD2	TGTGCCAGCAGCTTCTTCGGCGGGGGGAATGGCCAGTACTTC	CASSFFGGGNGQYF
TRBV2	TRBJ1-5	.	TRBD1	TGTGCCAGCAGCGCCGGGACAGTAAATAGCAATCAGCCCCAGCATTTT	CASSAGTVNSNQPQHF
TRBV6-5	TRBJ2-5	.	TRBD1	TGTGCCAGCAGTTACGATTGGACAGGGGAATTGGAGACCCAGTACTTC	CASSYDWTGELETQYF
TRBV5-4	TRBJ2-7	.	TRBD1	TGTGCCAGCAGCCCACTCCCGACAGGGACCGCTTTGGGGCAGTACTTC	CASSPLPTGTALGQYF
TRBV11-2	TRBJ2-2	.	TRBD1	TGTGCCAGCAGCCCGGACAGGGTGACGGACACCGGGGAGCTGTTTTTT	CASSPDRVTDTGELFF
TRBV5-1	TRBJ1-1	.	.	TGCGCCAGCAGCTTTACTGGCCCACCGGGGACTGAAGCTTTCTTT	CASSFTGPPGTEAFF